A single sample is the source of the 12 T cell receptor beta chains below, sequenced in a study of technical replicates of blood from a handful of donors. This table comes from immunoSEQ multiplex PCR, and its TCRdb copy is limited to in-frame clones, with some not included. The profile shows some 71,000 clones, approximately 97% of them singletons. The specimen sequenced was T cells isolated from PBMCs. All receptors come from a human donor in good health.

V is TRBV25-1 and J is TRBJ1-6, with 8 bases lining up with TRBD1. The CDR3 sequence is 13 residues long. The trim removed 8 bases at V and 9 bases at J, leaving 6 bases unmatched. Per germline, CDR1 MGHDK and CDR2 SYGVNS. CDR3 sequence reads: CASHRTGLSPLHF. In DNA, the CDR3 is TGTGCCAGCCACCGGACAGGGCTTTCACCCCTCCACTTT.

This chain connects TRBV5-4 to TRBJ1-1; TRBD1 matches at 10 bases. From germline, CDR1 is SGHNT and CDR2 YYREEE (reference sequence). The CDR3 sequence is 14 residues long. V was pared by 4 bases and J by 4 bases, with 4 bases of the junction left unmatched. CDR3 protein: CASSMGQGITEAFF. The CDR3 DNA reads as TGTGCCAGCAGCATGGGACAGGGGATCACTGAAGCTTTCTTT.

The gene calls are TRBV5-1 and TRBJ1-3; D is uncertain. Trimming took 0 bases from V and 4 from J, leaving 5 bases between them. This CDR3 is 13 amino acids long. Germline CDR1 and CDR2: SGHRS and YFSETQ. DNA for the CDR3: TGCGCCAGCAGCTTGGACACCGGAAACACCATATATTTT. Translating gives CASSLDTGNTIYF.

This clone was found once. The chain couples TRBV29-1 to TRBJ2-2, with D possibly being TRBD1 (5 bases). Per the germline V gene, CDR1 is SQVTM and CDR2 is ANQGSEA. CDR3 size: 12 residues. Trimming cost V 3 bases and J 6 bases, with 8 bases left between them. The CDR3 here is CSVDRAAGELFF. For the CDR3, the DNA is TGCAGCGTTGACAGGGCGGCCGGGGAGCTGTTTTTT.

The rearrangement joins TRBV7-6 to TRBJ1-4; no clear D gene. V gave up 0 bases and J gave up 7 bases, with 15 bases separating them. The CDR3 has 16 residues. CDR1 and CDR2 (germline): SGHVS, FNYEAQ. The CDR3 here is CASSLARGLGGEKLFF. The CDR3 DNA reads as TGTGCCAGCAGCTTAGCGAGAGGGCTAGGAGGTGAAAAACTGTTTTTT.

The chain couples TRBV5-1 to TRBJ2-2, with D possibly matching TRBD1 (6 bases). Germline CDR1 SGHRS, CDR2 YFSETQ. V was pared by 4 bases and J by 4 bases, with 14 bases between. This CDR3 spans 15 amino acids. CDR3: CASSGRDTFTGELFF. In DNA form, the CDR3 reads TGCGCCAGCAGCGGCCGGGACACATTCACCGGGGAGCTGTTTTTT. Complete variable domain (other parts from reference TRBV5-1 and TRBJ2-2): KAGVTQTPRYLIKTRGQQVTLSCSPISGHRSVSWYQQTPGQGLQFLFEYFSETQRNKGNFPGRFSGRQFSNSRSEMNVSTLELGDSALYLCASSGRDTFTGELFFGEGSRLTVL.

The chain recombines TRBV6-6 with TRBJ1-4; D ambiguous. V was clipped by 2 bases and J by 0 bases, with 7 bases between them. The germline CDR1 and CDR2 sequences are MNHNY and SVGAGI (reference sequence). The length of the CDR3 is 15 residues. The chain's CDR3 is CASSYSGSTNEKLFF. In DNA form, the CDR3 reads TGTGCCAGCAGTTACAGTGGCTCAACTAATGAAAAACTGTTTTTT.

The chain is built from TRBV7-2 and TRBJ2-5; the match to TRBD2 covers 14 bases. V trimming: 4 bases; J trimming: 5 bases; junction bases outside the gene matches: 3. This CDR3 spans 15 amino acids. CDR1 SGHTA and CDR2 FQGNSA come from the germline V gene. CDR3 coding DNA: TGTGCCAGCAGCTGGGGACTAGCGGGGGTCGAGACCCAGTACTTC. Its protein is CASSWGLAGVETQYF.

The gene calls are TRBV28 and TRBJ2-2; D perhaps matches TRBD2 (6 bases). The CDR3 length is 14 residues. Germline CDR1 and CDR2: MDHEN and SYDVKM. Deletions cut 2 bases from V and 3 bases from J, with 7 bases between. The DNA for the CDR3 is TGTGCCAGCAGTTTAGGGACTTACACCGGGGAGCTGTTTTTT. Amino acid sequence: CASSLGTYTGELFF.

V is TRBV6-5 and J is TRBJ2-2; D unclear. The length of the CDR3 is 16 residues. Germline CDR1 MNHEY, CDR2 SVGAGI. V was trimmed by 0 bases and J by 0 bases, leaving 8 bases between them. The CDR3 region is CASSYSPQSNTGELFF. CDR3 nucleotides: TGTGCCAGCAGTTACTCCCCACAGTCGAACACCGGGGAGCTGTTTTTT.

The rearrangement uses TRBV7-9 and TRBJ1-5, with TRBD1 matching over 7 bases. CDR3 size: 14 residues. Germline trimming cut 8 bases from V and 1 base from J; bases unmatched to any gene: 5. In germline, CDR1 is SEHNR, CDR2 FQNEAQ (reference sequence). This chain's CDR3 is CASGQDLSNQPQHF. DNA of the CDR3: TGTGCCAGCGGACAGGATTTAAGCAATCAGCCCCAGCATTTT.

The chain joins TRBV7-8 to TRBJ1-5, with D possibly matching TRBD1 (6 bases). Trimming removed 7 bases from V and 5 bases from J, with 15 bases in between. The CDR3 length is 14 residues. In germline, CDR1 is SGHVS, CDR2 FQNEAQ. The CDR3 loop is CASNPEGGHQPQHF. The CDR3 DNA is TGTGCCAGCAATCCCGAGGGGGGGCATCAGCCCCAGCATTTT. The variable domain in full, with the rest retrieved from reference TRBV7-8 and TRBJ1-5, is GAGVSQSPRYKVAKRGQDVALRCDPISGHVSLFWYQQALGQGPEFLTYFQNEAQLDKSGLPSDRFFAERPEGSVSTLKIQRTQQEDSAVYLCASNPEGGHQPQHFGDGTRLSIL.